This T cell receptor beta chain stems from a study of PD-1 blockade in classical Hodgkin lymphoma. Study-wide context: On a schedule of every 2 weeks, patients received nivolumab 3 mg/kg intravenously.

The CDR3 runs 14 residues. Germline assignment: CDR1 MDHEN and CDR2 SYDVKM. The germline V and J ends were trimmed by 3 bases and 3 bases, with 11 bases remaining between them. This clone appeared once. Following autologous stem cell transplantation, relapse occurred in every patient, and exposure to brentuximab vedotin varied. Measured with immunoSEQ multiplex PCR; TCRdb has only the in-frame clones, and not every one. The sample holds about 19,000 clones, around 84% seen once. The rearrangement joins TRBV28 to TRBJ2-5; the D gene is possibly TRBD2 (6 bases). This sequence originates from a human donor with classical Hodgkin lymphoma. Material: peripheral blood mononuclear cells (PBMCs), obtained at baseline. The chain's CDR3 is CASSFIGGKETQYF. CDR3 coding DNA: TGTGCCAGCAGTTTTATCGGGGGAAAAGAGACCCAGTACTTC.